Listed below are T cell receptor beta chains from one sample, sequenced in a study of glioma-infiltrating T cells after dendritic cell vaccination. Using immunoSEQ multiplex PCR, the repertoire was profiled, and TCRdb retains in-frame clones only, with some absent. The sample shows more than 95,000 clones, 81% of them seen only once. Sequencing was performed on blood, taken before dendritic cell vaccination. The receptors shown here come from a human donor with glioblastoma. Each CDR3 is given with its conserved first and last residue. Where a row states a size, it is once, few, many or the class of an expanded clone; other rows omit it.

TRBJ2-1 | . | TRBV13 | CASSLTVDTYNEQFF
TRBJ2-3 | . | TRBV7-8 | CASSWAPGQARVSTQYF
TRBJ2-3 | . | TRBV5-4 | CASSFGAGLTGTDTQYF
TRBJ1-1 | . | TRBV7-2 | CASSLRTGFGNTEAFF
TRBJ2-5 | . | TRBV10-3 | CAISDGQETQYF
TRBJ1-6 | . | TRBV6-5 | CASRVPGTGVSPLHF
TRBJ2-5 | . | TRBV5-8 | CASSPTSWETQYF
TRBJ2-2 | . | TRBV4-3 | CASSQIWTGDAGELFF
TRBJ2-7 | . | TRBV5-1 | CASMGAGGDEQYF
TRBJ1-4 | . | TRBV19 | CASSIDLTSEKLFF
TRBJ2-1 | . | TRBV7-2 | CASSLVLAGVYNEQFF
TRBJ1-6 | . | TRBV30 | CAWSGTVYNSPLHF
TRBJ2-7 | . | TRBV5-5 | CASSRGSGSYEQYF
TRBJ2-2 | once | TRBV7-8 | CASSLELANTGELFF
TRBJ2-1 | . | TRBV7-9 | CASSSIWADLGAGEQFF
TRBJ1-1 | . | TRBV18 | CASSLPTENTEAFF
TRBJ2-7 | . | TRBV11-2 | CASSPDNSYEQYF
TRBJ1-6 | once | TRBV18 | CASSPYKGDSPLHF
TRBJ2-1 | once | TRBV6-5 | CASGRGAYNEQFF
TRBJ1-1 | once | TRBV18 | CASSAGTMMNTEAFF
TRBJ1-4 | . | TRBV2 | CASSGALEREKLFF
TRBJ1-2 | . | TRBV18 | CASSPGTGEYGYTF
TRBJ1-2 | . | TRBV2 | CASSETQGIGGYTF
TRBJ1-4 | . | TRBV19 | CASRDTLNEKLFF